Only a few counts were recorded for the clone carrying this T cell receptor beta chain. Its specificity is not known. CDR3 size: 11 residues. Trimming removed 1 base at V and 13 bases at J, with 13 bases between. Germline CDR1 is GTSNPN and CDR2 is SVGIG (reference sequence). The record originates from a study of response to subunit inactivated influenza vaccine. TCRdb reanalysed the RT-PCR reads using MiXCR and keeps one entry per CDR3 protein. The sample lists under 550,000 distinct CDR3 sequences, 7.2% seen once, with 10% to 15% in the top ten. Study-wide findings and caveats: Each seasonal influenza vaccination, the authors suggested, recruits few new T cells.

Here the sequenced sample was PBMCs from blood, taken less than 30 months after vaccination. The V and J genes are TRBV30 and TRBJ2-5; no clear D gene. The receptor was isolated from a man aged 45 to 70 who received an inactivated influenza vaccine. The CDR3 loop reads CAWSGGVEMYF. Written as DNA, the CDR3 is TGTGCCTGGAGTGGCGGCGTTGAAATGTACTTC.